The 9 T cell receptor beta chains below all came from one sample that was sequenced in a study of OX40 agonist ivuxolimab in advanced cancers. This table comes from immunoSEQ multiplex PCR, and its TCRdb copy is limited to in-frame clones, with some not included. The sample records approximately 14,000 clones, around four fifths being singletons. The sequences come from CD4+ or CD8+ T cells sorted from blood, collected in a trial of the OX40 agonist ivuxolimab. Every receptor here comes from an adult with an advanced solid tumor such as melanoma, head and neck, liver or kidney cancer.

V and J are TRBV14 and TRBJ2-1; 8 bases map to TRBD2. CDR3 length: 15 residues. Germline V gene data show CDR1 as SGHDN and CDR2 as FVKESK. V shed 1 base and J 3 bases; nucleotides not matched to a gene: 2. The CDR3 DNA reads TGTGCCAGCAGCCAAGCGGGAGGGTTCTACAATGAGCAGTTCTTC. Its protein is CASSQAGGFYNEQFF.

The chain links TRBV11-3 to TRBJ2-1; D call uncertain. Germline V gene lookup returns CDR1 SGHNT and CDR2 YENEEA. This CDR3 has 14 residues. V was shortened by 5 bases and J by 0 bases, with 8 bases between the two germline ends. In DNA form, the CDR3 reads TGTGCCAGCAGCCCGTCGCTCTCCTACAATGAGCAGTTCTTC. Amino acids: CASSPSLSYNEQFF.

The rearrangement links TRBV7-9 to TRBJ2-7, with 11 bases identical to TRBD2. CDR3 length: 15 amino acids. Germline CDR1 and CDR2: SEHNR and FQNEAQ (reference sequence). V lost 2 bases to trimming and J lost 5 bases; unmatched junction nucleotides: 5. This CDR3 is CASSLLAGGGDEQYF. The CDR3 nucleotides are TGTGCCAGCAGCTTACTAGCGGGAGGAGGGGACGAGCAGTACTTC.

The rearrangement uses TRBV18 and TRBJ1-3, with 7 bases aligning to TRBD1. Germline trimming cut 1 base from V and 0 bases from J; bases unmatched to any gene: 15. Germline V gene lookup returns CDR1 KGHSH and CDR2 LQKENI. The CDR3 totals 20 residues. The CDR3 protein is CASSPRGTVTTLDSGNTIYF. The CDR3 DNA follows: TGTGCCAGCTCACCACGTGGGACAGTGACAACACTGGACTCTGGAAACACCATATATTTT.

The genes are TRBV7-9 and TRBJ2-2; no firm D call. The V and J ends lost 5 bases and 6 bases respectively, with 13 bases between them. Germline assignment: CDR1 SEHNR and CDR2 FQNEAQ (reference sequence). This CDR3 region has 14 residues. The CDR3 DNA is TGTGCCAGCAGCCAAATAAACTGGCCCGGGGAGCTGTTTTTT. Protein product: CASSQINWPGELFF.

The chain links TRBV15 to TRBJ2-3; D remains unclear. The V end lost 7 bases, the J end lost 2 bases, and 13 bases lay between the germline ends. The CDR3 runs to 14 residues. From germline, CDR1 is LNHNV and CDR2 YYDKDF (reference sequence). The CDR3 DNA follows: TGTGCCACCATCGAGTTCCCCCACACAGATACGCAGTATTTT. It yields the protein CATIEFPHTDTQYF.

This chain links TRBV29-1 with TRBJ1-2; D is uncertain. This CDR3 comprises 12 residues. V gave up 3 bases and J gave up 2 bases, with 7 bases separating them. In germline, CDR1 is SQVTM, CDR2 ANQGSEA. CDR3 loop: CSVDPGNYGYTF. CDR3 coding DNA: TGCAGCGTTGATCCAGGAAACTATGGCTACACCTTC. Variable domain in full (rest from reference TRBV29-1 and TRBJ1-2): SAVISQKPSRDICQRGTSLTIQCQVDSQVTMMFWYRQQPGQSLTLIATANQGSEATYESGFVIDKFPISRPNLTFSTLTVSNMSPEDSSIYLCSVDPGNYGYTFGSGTRLTVV.

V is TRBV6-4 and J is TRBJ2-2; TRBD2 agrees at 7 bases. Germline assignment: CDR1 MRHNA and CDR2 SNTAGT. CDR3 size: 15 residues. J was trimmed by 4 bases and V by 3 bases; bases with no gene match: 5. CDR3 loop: CASSETGGSTGELFF. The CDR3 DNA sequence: TGTGCCAGCAGTGAGACGGGAGGTAGCACCGGGGAGCTGTTTTTT.

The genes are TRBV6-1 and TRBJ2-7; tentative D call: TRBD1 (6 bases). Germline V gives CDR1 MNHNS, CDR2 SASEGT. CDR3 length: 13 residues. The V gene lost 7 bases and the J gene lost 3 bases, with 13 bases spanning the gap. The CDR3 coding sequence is TGTGCCAGCAAAGCAGGGGTGGTCTACGAGCAGTACTTC. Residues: CASKAGVVYEQYF.